The 12 T cell receptor beta chains presented below share a single source sample, sequenced in a study of beta chain features in type 1 diabetes. Whole-study results and caveats: In all four CD4+ subsets, TCRB CDR3 length was significantly, moderately reduced in type 1 diabetes.

Reverse transcribing all isolated RNA meant expressed TCRB transcripts were sequenced. This table comes from immunoSEQ multiplex PCR, and its TCRdb copy is limited to in-frame clones, with some not included. Of 250,000 to 350,000 clones in the sample, approximately 16% were seen once. Their antigens remain unidentified. The sample consisted of naive CD4+ T cells from blood. These TCRs come from a young man with type 1 diabetes.

The chain combines TRBV6-5 with TRBJ2-1; 7 positions agree with TRBD2. Trimming took 2 bases from V and 3 from J; bases not matched to a gene: 4. In germline, CDR1 is MNHEY, CDR2 SVGAGI. The CDR3 totals 15 residues. CDR3 sequence: CASSYRSGNYNEQFF. The CDR3 bases are TGTGCCAGCAGTTACAGGAGCGGGAACTACAATGAGCAGTTCTTC.

This clone was detected a few times. V is TRBV28 and J is TRBJ2-2; D is ambiguous. Germline CDR1 reads MDHEN; CDR2 reads SYDVKM. Between the trimmed V and J ends, which lost 5 bases and 12 bases, there was a span of 16 bases. The CDR3 loop spans 13 amino acids. The CDR3 coding sequence is TGTGCCAGCAGTCTCTCCTTAGTCAGGAAGCTGTTTTTT. Amino acids: CASSLSLVRKLFF.

This clone was seen a few times. This chain connects TRBV5-1 to TRBJ2-7; no definite D call. The CDR3 totals 16 residues. V lost 0 bases, J lost 0 bases, and 13 bases lay in between. The V gene's germline CDR1 is SGHRS and CDR2 YFSETQ. CDR3 region: CASSLAAAAVSYEQYF. In DNA form, the CDR3 reads TGCGCCAGCAGCTTGGCCGCGGCCGCGGTCTCCTACGAGCAGTACTTC.

V is TRBV15 and J is TRBJ2-2; 7 bases are a match to TRBD2. The CDR3 sequence is 16 residues long. The germline V gene encodes CDR1 LNHNV and CDR2 YYDKDF (reference sequence). The V gene end was trimmed by 1 base and the J gene end by 1 base; junction bases not matched to a gene: 3. The CDR3 here is CATSRGREVNTGELFF. CDR3 DNA: TGTGCCACCAGCAGAGGCCGGGAGGTGAACACCGGGGAGCTGTTTTTT.

This clone was detected a few times. V usage is TRBV5-1 and J usage is TRBJ2-6; 8 bases are a match to TRBD2. The V and J ends lost 4 bases and 0 bases, in that order; junction bases with no gene match: 12. CDR3 length: 19 residues. The germline CDR1 and CDR2 sequences are SGHRS and YFSETQ. The CDR3 bases are TGCGCCAGCAGCAAGGATAAGCGGGGGTTCCTCTCTGGGGCCAACGTCCTGACTTTC. Its protein is CASSKDKRGFLSGANVLTF.

This chain connects TRBV10-2 to TRBJ2-1; D is possibly TRBD1 (6 bases). The V gene lost 6 bases and the J gene lost 7 bases, with 10 bases spanning the gap. Germline V gene sequence: CDR1 WSHSY, CDR2 SAAADI. The CDR3 runs 12 residues. CDR3 bases: TGCGCCAGCAGCCACAGGGATAATGAGCAGTTCTTC. Translating it yields CASSHRDNEQFF.

The chain carries TRBV9 and TRBJ2-5; TRBD2 is a possible D gene (6 bases). The V gene lost 0 bases and the J gene lost 5 bases, with 14 bases spanning the gap. The germline V gene has CDR1 SGDLS and CDR2 YYNGEE. This CDR3 is built from 15 residues. CDR3 amino acids: CASSVDRGGGETQYF. The CDR3 DNA follows: TGTGCCAGCAGCGTAGATCGGGGAGGCGGGGAGACCCAGTACTTC.

CDR3 residues: CASSQEEGMYNEQFF. As DNA, the CDR3 is TGCGCCAGCAGCCAAGAAGAGGGCATGTACAATGAGCAGTTCTTC. The chain uses TRBV4-3 and TRBJ2-1; possibly TRBD2 for D (5 bases). Between the trimmed V and J ends, which lost 0 bases and 4 bases, there was a span of 10 bases. The germline V gene has CDR1 LGHNA and CDR2 YSLEER. The CDR3 loop spans 15 amino acids.

This clone appeared a few times. J is TRBJ2-3 and V is TRBV7-9; D gene unclear. Germline assignment: CDR1 SEHNR and CDR2 FQNEAQ (reference sequence). The CDR3 length is 13 residues. Trimming left V 6 bases short and J 0 bases short, with 7 bases between. CDR3 residues: CASSPLSTDTQYF. As DNA, the CDR3 is TGTGCCAGCAGTCCCCTGAGCACAGATACGCAGTATTTT.

This clone was seen more than once but under ten times. The V gene is TRBV29-1, the J gene TRBJ2-7, with 8 nucleotides matching TRBD2. Trimming took 6 bases from V and 3 from J; bases not matched to a gene: 10. Germline values: CDR1 SQVTM, CDR2 ANQGSEA. CDR3 length equals 14 residues. The CDR3 DNA reads TGCAGCGTACTCAGAGGGGGGACTAGCTACGAGCAGTACTTC. This codes for CSVLRGGTSYEQYF.

This clone has only a few counts. The rearrangement links TRBV9 to TRBJ2-3; no firm D call. V was cut by 1 base and J by 4 bases, with 13 bases left in between. CDR1 is SGDLS and CDR2 is YYNGEE in the germline V gene. The CDR3 length is 15 residues. Here the CDR3 DNA reads TGTGCCAGCAGCGTACTCAGTAGGAGTCCAGATACGCAGTATTTT. It is translated as CASSVLSRSPDTQYF.

This clone was seen only a few times. This chain joins TRBV6-5 and TRBJ1-4, with TRBD1 identical over 8 bases. The CDR3 is 14 residues long. Trimming cost V 5 bases and J 8 bases; bases outside gene matches: 7. Germline V CDR1 and CDR2: MNHEY, SVGAGI. The CDR3 DNA follows: TGTGCCAGCAGTACCTCCCGACAGGGGGAAAAACTGTTTTTT. Encoded protein: CASSTSRQGEKLFF.